The sequence of this T cell receptor delta chain was determined in a study of gammadelta T cells in human blood. Study-level findings and limits: Right after birth, innate γδ T cells reportedly expanded polyclonally after microbial exposure.

CDR3 size: 23 residues. CDR1 and CDR2 from the germline V gene are GEAIGNYY and EKD. Concerning this clone: Its matching antigen is unknown. The TCRdb protein comes from a much larger clone and disagrees with this DNA's translation at residue 3, likely due to a read error; the protein given here is derived from the DNA.

TCRdb reanalysed the RT-PCR reads with CATT. Of about 620 delta-chain clones listed, more than 10% are singletons. This sequence joins TRDV2 and TRDJ1; 12 bases are a match to TRDD3. Sequencing was performed on Vgamma9Vdelta2 gamma-delta T cells from adult blood. The sequence was obtained from a human donor. The CDR3 sequence: CARDTVQPINYMRLGDTRDKLIF. CDR3 DNA: TGTGCCCGTGACACCGTTCAACCGATAAACTACATGAGACTGGGGGATACAAGAGATAAACTCATCTTT.